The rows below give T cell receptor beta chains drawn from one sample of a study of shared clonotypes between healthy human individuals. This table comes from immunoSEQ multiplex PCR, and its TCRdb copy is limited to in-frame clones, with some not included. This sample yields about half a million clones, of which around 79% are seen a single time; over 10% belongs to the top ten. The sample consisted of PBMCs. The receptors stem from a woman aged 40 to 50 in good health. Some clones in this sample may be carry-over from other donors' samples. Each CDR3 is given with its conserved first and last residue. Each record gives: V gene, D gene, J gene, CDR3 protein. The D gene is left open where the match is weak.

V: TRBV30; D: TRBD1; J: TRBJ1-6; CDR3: CAWSPGTGGSYNSPLHF
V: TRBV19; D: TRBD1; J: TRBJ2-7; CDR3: CASSIPRDRGYEQYF
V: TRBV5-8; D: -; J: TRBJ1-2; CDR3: CASSLLRSHGYTF
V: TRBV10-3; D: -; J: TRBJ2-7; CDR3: CAISALIGSSYEQYF
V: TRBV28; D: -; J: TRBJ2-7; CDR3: CASSLWQSSYEQYF
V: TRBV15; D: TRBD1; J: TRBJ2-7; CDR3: CATSRDLLRGSYEQYF
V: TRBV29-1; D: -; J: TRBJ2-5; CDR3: CSVEGSEQTQYF
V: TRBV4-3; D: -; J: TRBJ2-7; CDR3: CASSQDKGFYEQYF
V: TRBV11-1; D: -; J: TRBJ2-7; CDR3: CASSTRTGSGEQYF
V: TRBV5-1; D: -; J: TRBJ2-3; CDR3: CASSFQTPTDTQYF
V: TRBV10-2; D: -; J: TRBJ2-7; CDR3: CASSVGGVGDEQYF
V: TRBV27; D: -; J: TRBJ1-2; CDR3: CASSLDRRANYGYTF